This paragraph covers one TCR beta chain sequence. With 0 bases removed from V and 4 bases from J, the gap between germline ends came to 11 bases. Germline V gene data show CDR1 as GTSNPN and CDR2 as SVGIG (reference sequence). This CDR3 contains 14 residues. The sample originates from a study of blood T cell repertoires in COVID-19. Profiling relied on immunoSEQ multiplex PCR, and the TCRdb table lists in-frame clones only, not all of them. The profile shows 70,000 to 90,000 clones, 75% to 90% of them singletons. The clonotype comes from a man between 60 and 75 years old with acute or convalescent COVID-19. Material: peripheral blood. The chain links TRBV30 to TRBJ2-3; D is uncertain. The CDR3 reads CAWSVVGFADTQYF. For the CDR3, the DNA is TGTGCCTGGAGTGTCGTCGGTTTTGCAGATACGCAGTATTTT.